Each of the 26 T cell receptor beta chains below was sequenced from the same sample in a study of memory CD4+ T cells and cytomegalovirus serostatus. Data came from immunoSEQ multiplex PCR; TCRdb stores just in-frame clones and leaves some out. Of about 38,000 clones in the sample, roughly 78% were seen once. Single viable CD3+CD4+CD8-CD45RO+ cells were sorted as the memory CD4+ T cells. Sequenced: memory CD4+ T cells from blood. All receptors come from an adult in good health and CMV-seropositive.

Here the CDR3 DNA reads TGTGCCAGCAGTAGGGGCATGAACACTGAAGCTTTCTTT. This translates into CASSRGMNTEAFF. V gene TRBV6-5 combines with J gene TRBJ1-1, with a weak D call TRBD1 (5 bases). V lost 5 bases, J lost 0 bases, and 7 bases lay in between. CDR3 length: 13 residues. Per germline, CDR1 MNHEY and CDR2 SVGAGI.

The CDR3 loop is CASSPRRLNYEQYF. The CDR3 DNA reads TGTGCCAGCAGCCCACGACGGTTGAACTACGAGCAGTACTTC. The genes are TRBV7-2 and TRBJ2-7; D gene ambiguous. CDR1 and CDR2 (germline): SGHTA, FQGNSA. This CDR3 comprises 14 residues. Trimming removed 5 bases from V and 3 bases from J, with 14 bases in between.

The chain links TRBV11-3 to TRBJ2-1; unclear D gene. This CDR3 has 13 residues. CDR1 is SGHNT, CDR2 YENEEA, per germline. V lost 1 base, J lost 6 bases, and 7 bases lay in between. Here the CDR3 DNA reads TGTGCCAGCAGCTTAGGAGGTACCAATGAGCAGTTCTTC. Its translation: CASSLGGTNEQFF.

J is TRBJ1-5 and V is TRBV6-5; the D is unclear. Trimming pared 0 bases from V and 7 bases from J, leaving 7 bases between. CDR1 MNHEY and CDR2 SVGAGI come from the germline V gene. This CDR3 spans 13 amino acids. The CDR3 region has the DNA TGTGCCAGCAGTTACTCGTCTAGGCAGCCCCAGCATTTT. Translated: CASSYSSRQPQHF.

This clone was detected only a few times. This chain uses TRBV19 with TRBJ2-6, with TRBD2 matching over 14 bases. With V trimmed by 6 bases and J by 4 bases, 5 bases remained unmatched. Germline loops: CDR1 LNHDA, CDR2 SQIVND (reference sequence). This CDR3 has 17 amino acids. The CDR3 nucleotides are TGTGCCAGTAGCGGGACTAGCGGGAGCTTCGGGGCCAACGTCCTGACTTTC. It encodes CASSGTSGSFGANVLTF.

The J gene is TRBJ1-1, the V gene TRBV10-2, with TRBD1 matching 7 bases. The V segment lost 6 bases and the J segment 7 bases; nucleotides outside the gene matches: 8. This CDR3 region has 13 residues. Germline CDR1 is WSHSY and CDR2 is SAAADI. In nucleotides, the CDR3 is TGCGCCAGCAGCCAACAGGGGAATGGTGAAGCTTTCTTT. Translation gives CASSQQGNGEAFF.

V usage is TRBV5-5 and J usage is TRBJ2-1; unclear D gene. The CDR3 has 12 residues. Germline V gene data show CDR1 as SGHKS and CDR2 as YYEKEE (reference sequence). The V gene lost 0 bases and the J gene lost 9 bases, with 7 bases spanning the gap. CDR3 in amino acids: CASSLARLEQFF. The CDR3 region has the DNA TGTGCCAGCAGCTTGGCCCGACTTGAGCAGTTCTTC.

The J gene is TRBJ2-2, the V gene TRBV5-1; 8 bases map to TRBD1. CDR1 and CDR2 from the germline V gene are SGHRS and YFSETQ. Trimming at V came to 4 bases and at J to 4 bases, leaving 15 bases not matched to a gene. CDR3 length: 18 amino acids. CDR3 nucleotides: TGCGCCAGCAGCGGAGGGACAGGAGTGTCAAGGGGCACCGGGGAGCTGTTTTTT. Protein product: CASSGGTGVSRGTGELFF.

V is TRBV6-6 and J is TRBJ2-5; D is unclear. Germline values: CDR1 MNHNY, CDR2 SVGAGI (reference sequence). V lost 4 bases, J lost 3 bases, and 9 bases lay in between. The CDR3 covers 13 residues. CDR3: CASSLHREETQYF. The CDR3 region has the DNA TGTGCCAGCAGTTTACACCGAGAAGAGACCCAGTACTTC.

This chain uses TRBV7-2 with TRBJ1-2, with D tentatively TRBD1 (6 bases). CDR3 length equals 14 residues. Germline lookup yields CDR1 SGHTA and CDR2 FQGNSA. Between the trimmed V and J ends, which lost 6 bases and 2 bases, there was a span of 13 bases. The chain's CDR3 is CASSRDRMNYGYTF. The CDR3 nucleotides read TGTGCCAGCAGTCGTGACAGGATGAACTATGGCTACACCTTC.

This clone has just a few counts. The V gene is TRBV2, the J gene TRBJ1-5, with no clear D. Per germline, CDR1 SNHLY and CDR2 FYNNEI. V dropped 3 bases and J dropped 7 bases, with 10 bases sitting between them. This CDR3 has 13 amino acids. CDR3: CASSETSRQPQHF. DNA of the CDR3: TGTGCCAGCAGTGAGACTTCCCGACAGCCCCAGCATTTT.

The chain uses TRBV9 and TRBJ1-1; D uncertain. V dropped 0 bases and J dropped 4 bases, with 13 bases sitting between them. Germline V gene data show CDR1 as SGDLS and CDR2 as YYNGEE. This CDR3 has 15 residues. In DNA, the CDR3 is TGTGCCAGCAGCGTAGGGACTTTGAGTGGCACTGAAGCTTTCTTT. Its protein product is CASSVGTLSGTEAFF.

This rearrangement joins TRBV7-3 to TRBJ2-6; D possibly matches TRBD1 or TRBD2 (5 bases each). Germline V lookup: CDR1 SGHTA, CDR2 FQGTGA. The V gene lost 2 bases and the J gene lost 0 bases, with 5 bases spanning the gap. CDR3 length equals 15 residues. CDR3 bases: TGTGCCAGCAGCTTAGGGGGCTCTGGGGCCAACGTCCTGACTTTC. As protein: CASSLGGSGANVLTF.

The rearrangement joins TRBV4-1 to TRBJ2-4, with D possibly matching TRBD1 (5 bases). V was shortened by 0 bases and J by 6 bases, with 9 bases between the two germline ends. Germline V lookup: CDR1 MGHRA, CDR2 YSYEKL. The CDR3 sequence is 14 residues long. The CDR3 reads CASSQEWGRNIQYF. DNA of the CDR3: TGCGCCAGCAGCCAAGAATGGGGCCGAAACATTCAGTACTTC.

The chain links TRBV29-1 to TRBJ1-1; 8 bases are a match to TRBD1. The V gene end was trimmed by 7 bases and the J gene end by 4 bases; junction bases not matched to a gene: 11. The germline V gene has CDR1 SQVTM and CDR2 ANQGSEA. The CDR3 runs 14 residues. This CDR3 is CSARAPTGGTEAFF. CDR3 bases: TGCAGCGCTCGGGCTCCTACAGGGGGCACTGAAGCTTTCTTT.

J is TRBJ2-1 and V is TRBV7-3, with D tentatively TRBD2 (6 bases). V lost 2 bases to trimming and J lost 8 bases, with 13 bases between them. This CDR3 region has 14 residues. Germline CDR1 is SGHTA and CDR2 is FQGTGA. CDR3 residues: CASSLGGRRDEQFF. Written as DNA, the CDR3 is TGTGCCAGCAGCTTAGGGGGGAGGAGGGATGAGCAGTTCTTC.

The chain links TRBV10-3 to TRBJ1-5, with D tentatively TRBD1 (5 bases). Between the trimmed V and J ends, which lost 10 bases and 6 bases, there was a span of 19 bases. The CDR3 is 14 amino acids. Germline-derived CDR1 and CDR2 are ENHRY and SYGVKD. CDR3 loop: CATTQDPQGQPQHF. CDR3 bases: TGTGCCACCACCCAGGACCCTCAGGGTCAGCCCCAGCATTTT.

The chain uses TRBV28 and TRBJ2-7, with 8 bases matching TRBD2. The CDR3 is 15 residues long. The V gene end was trimmed by 4 bases and the J gene end by 4 bases; junction bases not matched to a gene: 9. Germline CDR1 MDHEN, CDR2 SYDVKM. CDR3 sequence (DNA): TGTGCCAGCAGTTCCACTGGGGCGGGAGGATACGAGCAGTACTTC. Translated, it gives CASSSTGAGGYEQYF. The entire variable domain, with the rest obtained from reference TRBV28 and TRBJ2-7, is as follows: DVKVTQSSRYLVKRTGEKVFLECVQDMDHENMFWYRQDPGLGLRLIYFSYDVKMKEKGDIPEGYSVSREKKERFSLILESASTNQTSMYLCASSSTGAGGYEQYFGPGTRLTVT.

The V gene is TRBV6-5, the J gene TRBJ1-1, with D tentatively TRBD1 (6 bases). Germline V CDR1 and CDR2: MNHEY, SVGAGI. CDR3 length: 14 residues. V gave up 4 bases and J gave up 8 bases, with 17 bases separating them. The CDR3 sequence is CASSFQSWGPEAFF. For the CDR3, the DNA is TGTGCCAGCAGTTTTCAGTCCTGGGGGCCGGAAGCTTTCTTT.

Remarks on this clone: At one boundary the junction diverges from the germline segment, which might be a read error. The chain couples TRBV7-2 to TRBJ2-1; D could derive from TRBD1 or TRBD2 (6 bases each). There are 15 residues in the CDR3. The germline V gene has CDR1 SGHTA and CDR2 FQGNSA. The CDR3 loop is CASSLRGESFNEQFF. CDR3 nucleotides: TGTGCCAGCAGCTTAAGGGGGGAGTCCTTCAATGAGCAGTTCTTC.

The chain links TRBV5-1 to TRBJ2-2; D not resolved. Trimming shortened V by 5 bases and J by 5 bases, and 4 bases separated the two germline ends. CDR1 is SGHRS, CDR2 YFSETQ, per germline. This CDR3 has 11 residues. CDR3 sequence: CASRFTGELFF. The DNA for the CDR3 is TGCGCCAGCAGGTTTACCGGGGAGCTGTTTTTT. Using reference TRBV5-1 and TRBJ2-2 for the parts outside the CDR3, the full variable domain is KAGVTQTPRYLIKTRGQQVTLSCSPISGHRSVSWYQQTPGQGLQFLFEYFSETQRNKGNFPGRFSGRQFSNSRSEMNVSTLELGDSALYLCASRFTGELFFGEGSRLTVL.

This chain connects TRBV19 to TRBJ1-5; D may be TRBD1 (5 bases). Trimming took 3 bases from V and 0 from J, leaving 9 bases between them. Germline CDR1 LNHDA, CDR2 SQIVND (reference sequence). This CDR3 has 15 amino acids. For the CDR3, the DNA is TGTGCCAGTAGTATTACAGGCCATAGCAATCAGCCCCAGCATTTT. Translation gives CASSITGHSNQPQHF. The variable domain in full, with the rest retrieved from reference TRBV19 and TRBJ1-5, is DGGITQSPKYLFRKEGQNVTLSCEQNLNHDAMYWYRQDPGQGLRLIYYSQIVNDFQKGDIAEGYSVSREKKESFPLTVTSAQKNPTAFYLCASSITGHSNQPQHFGDGTRLSIL.

A single count supports this clone. The chain has TRBV7-9 and TRBJ1-2; a possible D gene is TRBD1 (5 bases). The length of the CDR3 is 15 residues. The germline V and J ends were trimmed by 2 bases and 4 bases, with 14 bases remaining between them. Germline assignment: CDR1 SEHNR and CDR2 FQNEAQ (reference sequence). CDR3 bases: TGTGCCAGCAGCTTAACCGAGGGGTACTCCTATGGCTACACCTTC. It specifies CASSLTEGYSYGYTF.

The chain uses TRBV2 and TRBJ2-2; 10 nucleotides agree with TRBD1. The CDR3 spans 14 residues. CDR1 SNHLY and CDR2 FYNNEI come from the germline V gene. V trimming: 8 bases; J trimming: 7 bases; junction bases outside the gene matches: 7. CDR3 DNA sequence: TGTGCCAGCTCGCCCCGGACAGGGGGCGGGGAGCTGTTTTTT. Translation: CASSPRTGGGELFF.

This chain uses TRBV28 with TRBJ2-7; TRBD2 might be the D (7 bases). Germline CDR1 MDHEN, CDR2 SYDVKM. V was clipped by 6 bases and J by 0 bases, with 12 bases between them. This CDR3 contains 14 residues. The CDR3: CASSRGDNSYEQYF. The CDR3 nucleotides read TGTGCCAGCAGCCGGGGGGACAACTCCTACGAGCAGTACTTC.

V is TRBV5-8 and J is TRBJ2-7; D may be TRBD2 (5 bases). Germline V CDR1 and CDR2: SGHTS, YDEGEE. Trimming took off 4 bases at V and 3 bases at J, with 11 bases between the two ends. CDR3 length: 13 residues. In DNA, the CDR3 is TGTGCCAGCAGCCCCGGGATGTACTACGAGCAGTACTTC. Its protein is CASSPGMYYEQYF.